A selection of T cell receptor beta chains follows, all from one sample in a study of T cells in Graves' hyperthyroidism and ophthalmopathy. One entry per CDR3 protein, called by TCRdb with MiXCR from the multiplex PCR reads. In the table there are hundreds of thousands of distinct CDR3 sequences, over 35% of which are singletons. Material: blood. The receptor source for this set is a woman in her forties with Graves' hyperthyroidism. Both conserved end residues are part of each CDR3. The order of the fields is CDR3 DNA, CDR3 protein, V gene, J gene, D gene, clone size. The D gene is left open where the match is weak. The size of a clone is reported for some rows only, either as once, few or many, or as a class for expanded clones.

CDR3nt: TGTGCCAGCAGTTTTGGGTTTCTCACCTCTGGCTACACCTTC; CDR3aa: CASSFGFLTSGYTF; v_gene: TRBV27; j_gene: TRBJ1-2; d_gene: .; abundance: few
CDR3nt: TGCGCCAGCTCATCAGACGGGACAGATACGCAGTATTTT; CDR3aa: CASSSDGTDTQYF; v_gene: TRBV10-2; j_gene: TRBJ2-3; d_gene: .; abundance: .
CDR3nt: TGCAGCGTCCGACACGACAGGTATGAGCAGTACTTC; CDR3aa: CSVRHDRYEQYF; v_gene: TRBV29-1; j_gene: TRBJ2-7; d_gene: .; abundance: .
CDR3nt: TGTGCCAGCAGCCCTGGGACAGGGAGGGCTGAAGCTTTCTTT; CDR3aa: CASSPGTGRAEAFF; v_gene: TRBV6-5; j_gene: TRBJ1-1; d_gene: TRBD1; abundance: once
CDR3nt: TGCGCCAGCAGCCTGCAAACAACCTCTACCCATGGCTACACCTTC; CDR3aa: CASSLQTTSTHGYTF; v_gene: TRBV5-1; j_gene: TRBJ1-2; d_gene: .; abundance: .
CDR3nt: TGCAGCGTTAGGTCTACTTTTCAAGAGACCCAGTACTTC; CDR3aa: CSVRSTFQETQYF; v_gene: TRBV29-1; j_gene: TRBJ2-5; d_gene: .; abundance: few
CDR3nt: TGTGCCAGCAGCTTATCCCGGACTAGCGCTACCGGGGAGCTGTTTTTT; CDR3aa: CASSLSRTSATGELFF; v_gene: TRBV7-8; j_gene: TRBJ2-2; d_gene: TRBD2; abundance: many
CDR3nt: TGCAGCTCCATACGTGGGCAAGAGACCCAGTACTTC; CDR3aa: CSSIRGQETQYF; v_gene: TRBV29-1; j_gene: TRBJ2-5; d_gene: .; abundance: .
CDR3nt: TGTGCCAGCAGTTTTGAGACCACCTACGAGCAGTACTTC; CDR3aa: CASSFETTYEQYF; v_gene: TRBV12-3/TRBV12-4; j_gene: TRBJ2-7; d_gene: .; abundance: few
CDR3nt: TGTGCCAGCAGCGTCGCCGGGACATCCACCTACGAGCAGTACTTC; CDR3aa: CASSVAGTSTYEQYF; v_gene: TRBV9; j_gene: TRBJ2-7; d_gene: .; abundance: many
CDR3nt: TGCAGCGTTCGCCCGGGCCTTGGGGATAATGAAAAACTGTTTTTT; CDR3aa: CSVRPGLGDNEKLFF; v_gene: TRBV29-1; j_gene: TRBJ1-4; d_gene: .; abundance: many
CDR3nt: TGCGCCAGCAGTGTGGGTCCGGAGGGCTACGAGCAGTACTTC; CDR3aa: CASSVGPEGYEQYF; v_gene: TRBV10-1; j_gene: TRBJ2-7; d_gene: .; abundance: few
CDR3nt: TGTGCCAGCAGTTACTCCTACCCGCCGGCCCAGTACTTC; CDR3aa: CASSYSYPPAQYF; v_gene: TRBV6-5; j_gene: TRBJ2-5; d_gene: .; abundance: few
CDR3nt: TGTGCCAGCAGCTTATCATCCCTAAATGAAGCTTTCTTT; CDR3aa: CASSLSSLNEAFF; v_gene: TRBV11-2; j_gene: TRBJ1-1; d_gene: .; abundance: many
CDR3nt: TGTGCCAGCAGCCAGGGACTATCCTGGGAGCAGTACTTC; CDR3aa: CASSQGLSWEQYF; v_gene: TRBV14; j_gene: TRBJ2-7; d_gene: TRBD2; abundance: many
CDR3nt: TGTGCCAGCAGCTTTTCGGACAGGGAAGGCTATGGCTACACCTTC; CDR3aa: CASSFSDREGYGYTF; v_gene: TRBV7-9; j_gene: TRBJ1-2; d_gene: TRBD1; abundance: many
CDR3nt: TGTGCCAGCAGCTTCGGGGGGGCCGCGGAATTC; CDR3aa: CASSFGGAAEF; v_gene: TRBV7-9; j_gene: TRBJ2-7; d_gene: TRBD2; abundance: .
CDR3nt: TGTGCCAGCAGCCGGGACATCAGTGGGGATGAAGCTTTCTTT; CDR3aa: CASSRDISGDEAFF; v_gene: TRBV9; j_gene: TRBJ1-1; d_gene: .; abundance: .
CDR3nt: TGTGCCAGCAGTCCACAGACAGGGGGCAGCTATGGCTACACCTTC; CDR3aa: CASSPQTGGSYGYTF; v_gene: TRBV12-3/TRBV12-4; j_gene: TRBJ1-2; d_gene: TRBD1; abundance: few
CDR3nt: TGTGCCAGCGGGGACACGTACTCTGGAAACACCATATATTTT; CDR3aa: CASGDTYSGNTIYF; v_gene: TRBV12-3/TRBV12-4; j_gene: TRBJ1-3; d_gene: .; abundance: few
CDR3nt: TGCGCCACCCAACCGGGACATCATGCTTCTGGGGCCAACGTCCTGACTTTC; CDR3aa: CATQPGHHASGANVLTF; v_gene: TRBV10-2; j_gene: TRBJ2-6; d_gene: .; abundance: .
CDR3nt: TGTGCCAGTAGTATAACAGAGGTTCGCTACACCTTC; CDR3aa: CASSITEVRYTF; v_gene: TRBV19; j_gene: TRBJ1-2; d_gene: .; abundance: .
CDR3nt: TGCAGTGCTGGTGAAGTGGCTTTCTTT; CDR3aa: CSAGEVAFF; v_gene: TRBV20-1; j_gene: TRBJ1-1; d_gene: .; abundance: many
CDR3nt: TGTGCCAGTAGCGTCCGGGGACAGAGCAATCAGCCCCAGCATTTT; CDR3aa: CASSVRGQSNQPQHF; v_gene: TRBV19; j_gene: TRBJ1-5; d_gene: TRBD1; abundance: many
CDR3nt: TGTGCCAGCAGTTCACGGCAAAATGAAAAACTGTTTTTT; CDR3aa: CASSSRQNEKLFF; v_gene: TRBV6-5; j_gene: TRBJ1-4; d_gene: .; abundance: few
CDR3nt: TGCAGTGCTAGAGACTCCCCAGGGTCTAATGAAAAACTGTTTTTT; CDR3aa: CSARDSPGSNEKLFF; v_gene: TRBV20-1; j_gene: TRBJ1-4; d_gene: .; abundance: .
CDR3nt: TGCGCCAGCAGCCAAGATCGCGGGTGGTGGCAGCCCCAGCATTTT; CDR3aa: CASSQDRGWWQPQHF; v_gene: TRBV4-3; j_gene: TRBJ1-5; d_gene: .; abundance: many
CDR3nt: TGTGCCAGCAGCTTAGCGAAGGTTATCGGTTCACCCCTCCACTTT; CDR3aa: CASSLAKVIGSPLHF; v_gene: TRBV7-2; j_gene: TRBJ1-6; d_gene: .; abundance: few
CDR3nt: TGTGCCAGCAGCCAAAGGTCCACTAACACTGAAGCTTTCTTT; CDR3aa: CASSQRSTNTEAFF; v_gene: TRBV7-9; j_gene: TRBJ1-1; d_gene: .; abundance: .
CDR3nt: TGTGCCAGCAGCTTATCTAGGACGGGTCAGCCCCAGCATTTT; CDR3aa: CASSLSRTGQPQHF; v_gene: TRBV7-9; j_gene: TRBJ1-5; d_gene: .; abundance: .
CDR3nt: TGTGCCATCAGTTCGGACAGTTATTATGGCTACACCTTC; CDR3aa: CAISSDSYYGYTF; v_gene: TRBV10-3; j_gene: TRBJ1-2; d_gene: .; abundance: .
CDR3nt: TGTGCCATCAGTGAGGGGACTAGGTTAACGGATACGCAGTATTTT; CDR3aa: CAISEGTRLTDTQYF; v_gene: TRBV10-3; j_gene: TRBJ2-3; d_gene: TRBD2; abundance: .
CDR3nt: TGTGCCAGTAGTATATTACCGGGACAGGGGGAAACTAATGAAAAACTGCTTTTT; CDR3aa: CASSILPGQGETNEKLLF; v_gene: TRBV19; j_gene: TRBJ1-4; d_gene: TRBD1; abundance: .
CDR3nt: TGTGCCAGCAGCGACGTGGGACAGGCTTCCCTCTATGGCTACACCTTC; CDR3aa: CASSDVGQASLYGYTF; v_gene: TRBV13; j_gene: TRBJ1-2; d_gene: TRBD1; abundance: many
CDR3nt: TGTGCCAGCAGCTTACTGACGCGCCCTAACTATGGCTACACCTTC; CDR3aa: CASSLLTRPNYGYTF; v_gene: TRBV7-6; j_gene: TRBJ1-2; d_gene: .; abundance: many
CDR3nt: TGTGCCAGCAGTGAGTGGCAGGAAGCTTTCTTT; CDR3aa: CASSEWQEAFF; v_gene: TRBV2; j_gene: TRBJ1-1; d_gene: .; abundance: many
CDR3nt: TGTGCCAGCAAGCCGTTAGGGGGGTCCTACTACGAGCAGTACTTC; CDR3aa: CASKPLGGSYYEQYF; v_gene: TRBV25-1; j_gene: TRBJ2-7; d_gene: .; abundance: .
CDR3nt: TGCAGTGCTACCACCGGGACTAGCGGGGGGGGTTACCAAGAGACCCAGTACTTC; CDR3aa: CSATTGTSGGGYQETQYF; v_gene: TRBV20-1; j_gene: TRBJ2-5; d_gene: TRBD2; abundance: .
CDR3nt: TGCGCCAGCAGCCAAGATTCGGGACAGGGACAAAAACTGTTTTTT; CDR3aa: CASSQDSGQGQKLFF; v_gene: TRBV4-1; j_gene: TRBJ1-4; d_gene: TRBD1; abundance: .
CDR3nt: TGTGCCTGGAGTGTAACAAAAACCTACGAGCAGTACTTC; CDR3aa: CAWSVTKTYEQYF; v_gene: TRBV30; j_gene: TRBJ2-7; d_gene: .; abundance: .
CDR3nt: TGCGCCAGCAGCCAAGTAGGGGCAGGCCGCACTGAAGCTTTCTTT; CDR3aa: CASSQVGAGRTEAFF; v_gene: TRBV5-5; j_gene: TRBJ1-1; d_gene: .; abundance: .
CDR3nt: TGTGTCCTAGGCGACGGAAGACAAATTGGCTACACCTTC; CDR3aa: CVLGDGRQIGYTF; v_gene: TRBV24-1; j_gene: TRBJ1-2; d_gene: .; abundance: few
CDR3nt: TGTGCCACCAGTGTAAGGGACAACTATGGCTACACCTTC; CDR3aa: CATSVRDNYGYTF; v_gene: TRBV24-1; j_gene: TRBJ1-2; d_gene: .; abundance: many
CDR3nt: TGCAGCGTTGACCTGGGGCCAGGAACTGAAGCTTTCTTT; CDR3aa: CSVDLGPGTEAFF; v_gene: TRBV29-1; j_gene: TRBJ1-1; d_gene: .; abundance: .
CDR3nt: TGTGCCAGCAGTGAAGTCCTAGGAGGAATTCAGTACTTC; CDR3aa: CASSEVLGGIQYF; v_gene: TRBV6-1; j_gene: TRBJ2-4; d_gene: .; abundance: .
CDR3nt: TGTGCCATCTGGGGGCCCTATGGCTACACCTTC; CDR3aa: CAIWGPYGYTF; v_gene: TRBV10-3; j_gene: TRBJ1-2; d_gene: .; abundance: many